Below, 25 T cell receptor beta chains from the same sample are listed, as sequenced in a study of blood T cell repertoires in COVID-19. Repertoires were generated with immunoSEQ multiplex PCR, while TCRdb's copy carries only in-frame clones and drops some. The sample lists about 220,000 clones; 65% to 85% were seen once. Sequencing was performed on peripheral blood. The receptors were gathered from a young woman who had recovered from COVID-19.

V is TRBV7-9 and J is TRBJ1-5; 7 bases match TRBD1. V lost 4 bases and J lost 9; bases outside the gene matches: 6. The CDR3 runs 13 residues. The germline CDR1 and CDR2 sequences are SEHNR and FQNEAQ (reference sequence). This chain's CDR3 is CASSSTGTVPQHF. CDR3 DNA: TGTGCCAGCAGCTCGACAGGGACAGTGCCCCAGCATTTT.

CDR3 sequence (DNA): TGTGCCAGCAGCACAGGCGGACTAGCGGGGTACAATGAGCAGTTCTTC. Protein: CASSTGGLAGYNEQFF. The rearrangement uses TRBV9 and TRBJ2-1, with 12 nucleotides matching TRBD2. Germline values: CDR1 SGDLS, CDR2 YYNGEE. The CDR3 length is 16 residues. Germline trimming cut 4 bases from V and 4 bases from J; bases unmatched to any gene: 6.

The rearrangement links TRBV5-4 to TRBJ2-1, with 10 positions matching TRBD1. Trimming cost V 3 bases and J 4 bases; bases outside gene matches: 4. Germline CDR1 is SGHNT and CDR2 is YYREEE (reference sequence). This CDR3 comprises 15 residues. This CDR3 is CASSSPGQGYNEQFF. CDR3 nucleotide sequence: TGTGCCAGCAGCTCACCGGGACAGGGGTACAATGAGCAGTTCTTC.

The genes are TRBV6-5 and TRBJ2-2; D might be TRBD2 (5 bases). CDR3 size: 15 residues. Trimming left V 2 bases short and J 4 bases short, with 11 bases between. The germline V gene has CDR1 MNHEY and CDR2 SVGAGI. The CDR3 DNA follows: TGTGCCAGCAGTTACGGATCGGGGAGCACCGGGGAGCTGTTTTTT. Amino acids: CASSYGSGSTGELFF.

This rearrangement joins TRBV11-2 to TRBJ2-1, with 12 bases identical to TRBD2. CDR1 and CDR2 (germline): SGHAT, FQNNGV. The CDR3 contains 16 residues. J was trimmed by 4 bases and V by 5 bases; bases with no gene match: 6. The CDR3 coding sequence is TGTGCCAGCAGCCATACTAGCGGGAGGAGGTACAATGAGCAGTTCTTC. This encodes CASSHTSGRRYNEQFF.

The rearrangement links TRBV5-1 to TRBJ2-5; possible D gene TRBD2, 6 bases. Germline-derived CDR1 and CDR2 are SGHRS and YFSETQ. The CDR3 sequence is 15 residues long. Trimming removed 3 bases at V and 4 bases at J, with 16 bases between. In DNA, the CDR3 is TGCGCCAGCAGCTCCCACGGAGGGAGTGGAGAGACCCAGTACTTC. This gives the protein CASSSHGGSGETQYF.

This clone has a single count. This sequence joins TRBV6-5 and TRBJ1-1; D gene ambiguous. Germline V gene sequence: CDR1 MNHEY, CDR2 SVGAGI. The length of the CDR3 is 14 residues. V was cut by 0 bases and J by 2 bases, with 7 bases left in between. DNA for the CDR3: TGTGCCAGCAGTTACTCACAGAGCAACACTGAAGCTTTCTTT. This encodes CASSYSQSNTEAFF.

The rearrangement uses TRBV29-1 and TRBJ2-1, with a possible D match to TRBD2 (6 bases). The CDR3 runs 14 residues. Trimming took 6 bases from V and 8 from J, leaving 20 bases between them. Looked up from germline, CDR1 is SQVTM and CDR2 is ANQGSEA. The CDR3 nucleotides are TGCAGCGTCAGTATTAGCGGATCGTGGGATGAGCAGTTCTTC. It translates to CSVSISGSWDEQFF.

CDR3 coding DNA: TGTGCCAGCAGTCTCGACAGGGGAGAGACCCAGTACTTC. Amino acids: CASSLDRGETQYF. This chain joins TRBV6-5 and TRBJ2-5, with 8 bases matching TRBD1. With V trimmed by 5 bases and J by 4 bases, 3 bases remained unmatched. The germline gives CDR1 MNHEY, CDR2 SVGAGI. The CDR3 is 13 residues long.

The CDR3 is CASGVRGGDTEAFF. The CDR3 DNA reads TGTGCCAGCGGCGTACGGGGAGGTGACACTGAAGCTTTCTTT. The gene calls are TRBV6-5 and TRBJ1-1; D is unresolved. The germline CDR1 and CDR2 sequences are MNHEY and SVGAGI. This CDR3 contains 14 residues. V was cut by 8 bases and J by 3 bases, with 16 bases left in between.

The V gene is TRBV28, the J gene TRBJ2-1; D not resolved. The CDR3 is 13 residues long. Germline assignment: CDR1 MDHEN and CDR2 SYDVKM. V was trimmed by 8 bases and J by 4 bases, leaving 12 bases between them. DNA of the CDR3: TGTGCCAGCCAGTTGGGCAGTTACAATGAGCAGTTCTTC. Its protein product is CASQLGSYNEQFF.

V and J are TRBV9 and TRBJ1-3, with unresolved D. This CDR3 comprises 15 residues. V was pared by 1 base and J by 4 bases, with 12 bases between. The germline CDR1 and CDR2 sequences are SGDLS and YYNGEE. The CDR3 spells CASSVSEGSGNTIYF. CDR3 DNA sequence: TGTGCCAGCAGCGTATCCGAGGGTTCCGGAAACACCATATATTTT.

The genes are TRBV5-4 and TRBJ2-2; D perhaps matches TRBD1 (5 bases). The CDR3 is made up of 14 amino acids. CDR1 is SGHNT, CDR2 YYREEE, per germline (reference sequence). Trimming removed 2 bases from V and 1 base from J, with 6 bases in between. The CDR3 reads CASSFGQNTGELFF. DNA of the CDR3: TGTGCCAGCAGCTTTGGACAGAACACCGGGGAGCTGTTTTTT.

The V call is TRBV14, the J call TRBJ2-7; TRBD2 matches 10 bases. Germline trimming cut 9 bases from V and 2 bases from J; bases unmatched to any gene: 4. The CDR3 has 13 amino acids. Germline V gene data show CDR1 as SGHDN and CDR2 as FVKESK. The CDR3 DNA reads TGTGCCAGTTCTAGCGGGGGACCCTACGAGCAGTACTTC. Translation gives CASSSGGPYEQYF.

The genes are TRBV7-6 and TRBJ1-1; D call uncertain. Trimming took 2 bases from V and 5 from J, leaving 9 bases between them. CDR1 SGHVS and CDR2 FNYEAQ come from the germline V gene. The CDR3 has 13 residues. The CDR3 region has the DNA TGTGCCAGCAGCTTAACTCGGGGAACTGAAGCTTTCTTT. Its protein is CASSLTRGTEAFF. Full variable domain (outside the CDR3, taken from reference TRBV7-6 and TRBJ1-1): GAGVSQSPRYKVTKRGQDVALRCDPISGHVSLYWYRQALGQGPEFLTYFNYEAQQDKSGLPNDRFSAERPEGSISTLTIQRTEQRDSAMYRCASSLTRGTEAFFGQGTRLTVV.

This clone has a handful of counts. The rearrangement joins TRBV7-8 to TRBJ1-5; D might be TRBD1 (6 bases). Looked up from germline, CDR1 is SGHVS and CDR2 is FQNEAQ. Trimming removed 2 bases at V and 3 bases at J, with 14 bases between. There are 16 residues in the CDR3. CDR3 DNA: TGTGCCAGCAGCTTATCTTCTCGACAGGACAATCAGCCCCAGCATTTT. Protein product: CASSLSSRQDNQPQHF.

The V call is TRBV7-9, the J call TRBJ2-1; no reliable D call. This CDR3 comprises 16 residues. In germline, CDR1 is SEHNR, CDR2 FQNEAQ (reference sequence). Trimming removed 1 base at V and 0 bases at J, with 10 bases between. CDR3 sequence: CASSLGGRSSYNEQFF. CDR3 DNA: TGTGCCAGCAGCTTAGGTGGCCGGAGCTCCTACAATGAGCAGTTCTTC. The full variable domain, rest sourced from reference TRBV7-9 and TRBJ2-1, is DTGVSQNPRHKITKRGQNVTFRCDPISEHNRLYWYRQTLGQGPEFLTYFQNEAQLEKSRLLSDRFSAERPKGSFSTLEIQRTEQGDSAMYLCASSLGGRSSYNEQFFGPGTRLTVL.

The V gene is TRBV11-3, the J gene TRBJ2-3, with D maybe TRBD2 (6 bases). Looked up from germline, CDR1 is SGHNT and CDR2 is YENEEA. The V and J ends lost 1 base and 4 bases respectively, with 9 bases between them. This CDR3 comprises 14 residues. The CDR3 DNA follows: TGTGCCAGCAGCTTAGCGGGAGTATCAGATACGCAGTATTTT. It yields the protein CASSLAGVSDTQYF.

This sequence joins TRBV27 and TRBJ1-5, with 9 bases matching TRBD1. The length of the CDR3 is 15 residues. CDR1 is MNHEY and CDR2 is SMNVEV in the germline V gene (reference sequence). V was clipped by 7 bases and J by 3 bases; unmatched bases: 7. CDR3 sequence: CASTPGTGPNQPQHF. The CDR3 DNA reads TGTGCCAGCACCCCCGGGACAGGGCCCAATCAGCCCCAGCATTTT.

This sequence joins TRBV12-3 or TRBV12-4 and TRBJ1-1; D is perhaps TRBD1 (6 bases). V dropped 2 bases and J dropped 11 bases, with 15 bases sitting between them. This CDR3 spans 13 amino acids. The CDR3 nucleotides are TGTGCCAGCAGTTTATCGCGGGGGGCGCGTGCTTTCTTT. It is translated as CASSLSRGARAFF.

As DNA, the CDR3 is TGTGCCAGCAGCCTGGAGACCCCTAACTATGGCTACACCTTC. Residues: CASSLETPNYGYTF. V and J are TRBV28 and TRBJ1-2, with no clear D. Germline CDR1 is MDHEN and CDR2 is SYDVKM. Trimming took 6 bases from V and 0 from J, leaving 11 bases between them. The CDR3 consists of 14 residues.

In nucleotides, the CDR3 is TGTGCCAGCAGGGGTACAGGGAACACTGAAGCTTTCTTT. Its translation is CASRGTGNTEAFF. The genes are TRBV6-5 and TRBJ1-1, with D perhaps matching TRBD1 (5 bases). The CDR3 loop spans 13 amino acids. Trimming shortened V by 6 bases and J by 1 base, and 9 bases separated the two germline ends. Germline-derived CDR1 and CDR2 are MNHEY and SVGAGI.

The chain links TRBV7-3 to TRBJ2-7; D is possibly TRBD2 (6 bases). There are 14 residues in the CDR3. From germline, CDR1 is SGHTA and CDR2 FQGTGA. V lost 5 bases to trimming and J lost 0 bases, with 11 bases between them. CDR3 residues: CASSNGGNSYEQYF. CDR3 bases: TGTGCCAGCAGCAACGGGGGTAACTCCTACGAGCAGTACTTC.

The J gene is TRBJ2-2, the V gene TRBV30; TRBD1 is a possible D gene (6 bases). Trimming pared 4 bases from V and 3 bases from J, leaving 12 bases between. The CDR3 is made up of 14 amino acids. CDR1 is GTSNPN, CDR2 SVGIG, per germline (reference sequence). CDR3 sequence: CAWTPGHHTGELFF. In nucleotides, the CDR3 is TGTGCCTGGACCCCGGGACATCACACCGGGGAGCTGTTTTTT. The complete variable domain, with remaining parts taken from reference TRBV30 and TRBJ2-2, reads SQTIHQWPATLVQPVGSPLSLECTVEGTSNPNLYWYRQAAGRGLQLLFYSVGIGQISSEVPQNLSASRPQDRQFILSSKKLLLSDSGFYLCAWTPGHHTGELFFGEGSRLTVL.

The chain joins TRBV10-2 to TRBJ1-2, with TRBD1 matching over 7 bases. V shed 7 bases, J shed 4 bases, and the junction held 6 bases outside the gene matches. This CDR3 comprises 13 residues. The V gene's germline CDR1 is WSHSY and CDR2 SAAADI. DNA of the CDR3: TGCGCCAGCAAGGAGGGGGCAGGCTATGGCTACACCTTC. Its translation is CASKEGAGYGYTF.